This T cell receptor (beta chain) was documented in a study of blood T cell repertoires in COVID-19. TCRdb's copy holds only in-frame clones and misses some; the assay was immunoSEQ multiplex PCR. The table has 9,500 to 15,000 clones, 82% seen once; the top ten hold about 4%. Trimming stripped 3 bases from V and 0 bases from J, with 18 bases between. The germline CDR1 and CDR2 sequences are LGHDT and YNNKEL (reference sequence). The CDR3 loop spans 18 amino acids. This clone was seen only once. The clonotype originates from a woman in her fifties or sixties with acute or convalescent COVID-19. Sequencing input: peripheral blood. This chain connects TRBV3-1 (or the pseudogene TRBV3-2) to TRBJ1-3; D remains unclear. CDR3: CASSQRWRAVSSGNTIYF. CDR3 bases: TGTGCCAGCAGCCAGCGGTGGAGGGCAGTTAGCTCTGGAAACACCATATATTTT.